These 26 T cell receptor beta chains originate from one sample sequenced in a study of T cell clonotyping in hematopoietic cell transplantation. This table comes from immunoSEQ multiplex PCR, and its TCRdb copy is limited to in-frame clones, with some not included. The sample holds roughly 13,000 clones; 65% to 85% are singletons and the top ten take approximately 17%. The time point: recipient sample about 28 days before transplant, after cytoreduction. The sequenced sample was peripheral blood mononuclear cells, obtained before stem cell transplant. The receptor set was obtained from a man in his 60s with acute myeloid leukemia. Some clones in this sample may be carry-over from other donors' samples.

The chain joins TRBV30 to TRBJ2-7; no reliable D call. This CDR3 region has 13 residues. Between the trimmed V and J ends, which lost 8 bases and 2 bases, there was a span of 16 bases. Germline V gene lookup returns CDR1 GTSNPN and CDR2 SVGIG (reference sequence). CDR3 nucleotide sequence: TGTGCCGGAGTTCGACCCGGTACCTACGAGCAGTACTTC. This codes for CAGVRPGTYEQYF.

The J gene is TRBJ2-7, the V gene TRBV11-2; 8 nucleotides align to TRBD2. This CDR3 region has 15 residues. The V gene end was trimmed by 5 bases and the J gene end by 3 bases; junction bases not matched to a gene: 9. Per the germline V gene, CDR1 is SGHAT and CDR2 is FQNNGV. As DNA, the CDR3 is TGTGCCAGCAGCCCATTGTCGGGAGGGGACTACGAGCAGTACTTC. Its protein product is CASSPLSGGDYEQYF.

The rearrangement links TRBV29-1 to TRBJ1-1; D is uncertain. CDR3 length: 15 residues. Germline assignment: CDR1 SQVTM and CDR2 ANQGSEA. The V gene lost 7 bases and the J gene lost 1 base, with 19 bases spanning the gap. The CDR3 sequence: CSATRREPTNTEAFF. DNA for the CDR3: TGCAGCGCCACCCGGCGGGAGCCCACGAACACTGAAGCTTTCTTT.

The genes are TRBV6-5 and TRBJ2-7, with D tentatively TRBD1 (5 bases). Trimming shortened V by 4 bases and J by 7 bases, and 17 bases separated the two germline ends. Per the germline V gene, CDR1 is MNHEY and CDR2 is SVGAGI. This CDR3 is built from 14 residues. The CDR3 region is CASSLGAEWGEQYF. Here the CDR3 DNA reads TGTGCCAGCAGTTTAGGGGCCGAGTGGGGAGAGCAGTACTTC.

This chain uses TRBV5-4 with TRBJ1-1; 7 bases are a match to TRBD1. Germline-derived CDR1 and CDR2 are SGHNT and YYREEE (reference sequence). The CDR3 has 14 residues. Germline trimming cut 4 bases from V and 2 bases from J; bases unmatched to any gene: 5. CDR3 sequence (DNA): TGTGCCAGCAGCGGACAGGAGGATAACACTGAAGCTTTCTTT. Protein product: CASSGQEDNTEAFF.

This rearrangement joins TRBV7-2 to TRBJ2-4, with TRBD2 as a possible D gene (5 bases). The germline V and J ends were trimmed by 5 bases and 0 bases, with 11 bases remaining between them. Germline CDR1 SGHTA, CDR2 FQGNSA. The CDR3 runs 15 residues. CDR3 in amino acids: CASSASGVAKNIQYF. CDR3 DNA: TGTGCCAGCAGCGCCTCCGGGGTAGCCAAAAACATTCAGTACTTC.

CDR3 sequence reads: CASSSYRSNEQFF. The CDR3, as DNA: TGTGCCAGCAGCAGCTACAGGAGCAATGAGCAGTTCTTC. The chain uses TRBV7-6 and TRBJ2-1; perhaps TRBD1 as D (5 bases). From germline, CDR1 is SGHVS and CDR2 FNYEAQ. V was pared by 5 bases and J by 6 bases, with 11 bases between. This CDR3 has 13 amino acids.

V gene TRBV18 combines with J gene TRBJ1-2; 7 nucleotides agree with TRBD1. CDR3 length equals 12 residues. Germline CDR1 reads KGHSH; CDR2 reads LQKENI. Germline trimming cut 8 bases from V and 6 bases from J; bases unmatched to any gene: 6. The CDR3 DNA reads as TGTGCCAGCCTCGGGACAGACGATGGCTACACCTTC. It codes for CASLGTDDGYTF.

CDR3 nucleotide sequence: TGTGCCAGCTCACCTGACACTTTCGGGACAGCAAATAATTCACCCCTCCACTTT. Residues: CASSPDTFGTANNSPLHF. This rearrangement joins TRBV18 to TRBJ1-6; 7 bases agree with TRBD1. The germline gives CDR1 KGHSH, CDR2 LQKENI. V lost 3 bases and J lost 5; bases outside the gene matches: 13. CDR3 size: 18 residues.

This clone was detected once. The rearrangement joins TRBV30 to TRBJ1-1; perhaps TRBD1 as D (6 bases). V shed 4 bases and J shed 0 bases, with 15 bases lying between them. Germline loops: CDR1 GTSNPN, CDR2 SVGIG (reference sequence). The CDR3 is 15 residues long. Here the CDR3 DNA reads TGTGCCTGGACCGTTCGACAGGCGCTGAACACTGAAGCTTTCTTT. Its protein is CAWTVRQALNTEAFF.

The genes are TRBV7-8 and TRBJ1-1; TRBD1 might be the D (6 bases). Germline CDR1 and CDR2: SGHVS and FQNEAQ. This CDR3 has 15 amino acids. Between the trimmed V and J ends, which lost 0 bases and 4 bases, there was a span of 12 bases. The CDR3: CASSLAGGGITEAFF. The DNA of the CDR3 is TGTGCCAGCAGCTTAGCCGGAGGGGGTATCACTGAAGCTTTCTTT.

The CDR3 DNA is TGTGCCAGCAGCTTGACGACAGGGTGGGACACTGAAGCTTTCTTT. Its protein is CASSLTTGWDTEAFF. The V gene is TRBV5-6, the J gene TRBJ1-1, with 7 bases identical to TRBD1. The CDR3 extends over 15 amino acids. Germline-derived CDR1 and CDR2 are SGHDT and YYEEEE. J lost 3 bases, V lost 1 base, and 6 bases had no gene match.

V gene TRBV7-2 combines with J gene TRBJ1-2, with 7 bases fitting TRBD1. The V gene end was trimmed by 5 bases and the J gene end by 8 bases; junction bases not matched to a gene: 8. CDR3 length: 13 residues. In germline, CDR1 is SGHTA, CDR2 FQGNSA. As DNA, the CDR3 is TGTGCCAGCAGCCAAACACGACAGGGCGGCTACACCTTC. Amino acids: CASSQTRQGGYTF.

This rearrangement joins TRBV30 to TRBJ2-7; D is possibly TRBD2 (5 bases). Trimming stripped 6 bases from V and 9 bases from J, with 18 bases between. In germline, CDR1 is GTSNPN, CDR2 SVGIG (reference sequence). The CDR3 spans 12 residues. CDR3 loop: CACQPRGITQYF. In DNA, the CDR3 is TGTGCCTGCCAACCCCGAGGGATTACGCAGTACTTC. The whole variable domain, filled in from reference TRBV30 and TRBJ2-7, reads SQTIHQWPATLVQPVGSPLSLECTVEGTSNPNLYWYRQAAGRGLQLLFYSVGIGQISSEVPQNLSASRPQDRQFILSSKKLLLSDSGFYLCACQPRGITQYFGPGTRLTVT.

The CDR3 sequence is CASSRDRGSYEQYF. The DNA for the CDR3 is TGTGCCAGCAGCCGGGACAGGGGCTCCTACGAGCAGTACTTC. J is TRBJ2-7 and V is TRBV9; TRBD1 agrees at 10 bases. V dropped 4 bases and J dropped 0; count of bases not matched to a gene: 1. Germline lookup yields CDR1 SGDLS and CDR2 YYNGEE. This CDR3 has 14 amino acids.

The V call is TRBV7-6, the J call TRBJ2-7; TRBD1 matches at 7 bases. Germline loops: CDR1 SGHVS, CDR2 FNYEAQ. Losses at the gene ends were 1 base for V and 0 bases for J; bases not matched to a gene: 6. CDR3 size: 16 residues. CDR3 nucleotides: TGTGCCAGCAGCTTAGGCCTACAGGGGAACTCCTACGAGCAGTACTTC. Protein product: CASSLGLQGNSYEQYF.

This rearrangement joins TRBV5-1 to TRBJ2-7; 9 nucleotides line up with TRBD2. J gave up 3 bases and V 1 base, and 14 bases lay outside the gene matches. Germline V lookup: CDR1 SGHRS, CDR2 YFSETQ. The CDR3 runs 18 residues. CDR3 nucleotide sequence: TGCGCCAGCAGCTTGCGGCGTCCAGCGGGGGGCCGAGACTACGAGCAGTACTTC. The encoded protein is CASSLRRPAGGRDYEQYF.

The chain is built from TRBV6-1 and TRBJ1-1; no definite D call. Germline V CDR1 and CDR2: MNHNS, SASEGT. This CDR3 is 14 amino acids long. Trimming cost V 5 bases and J 6 bases, with 16 bases left between them. This CDR3 reads CASSPGGYSAEAFF. The CDR3 DNA sequence: TGTGCCAGCAGTCCCGGCGGATATTCGGCTGAAGCTTTCTTT.

This clone was recorded once. CDR3 sequence reads: CASSFPGATYEQYF. The CDR3 DNA reads as TGTGCCAGCAGCTTTCCAGGGGCCACCTACGAGCAGTACTTC. The genes are TRBV7-2 and TRBJ2-7; D perhaps matches TRBD1 (6 bases). CDR3 length: 14 amino acids. The germline V gene encodes CDR1 SGHTA and CDR2 FQGNSA. The V gene lost 3 bases and the J gene lost 2 bases, with 11 bases spanning the gap. Full variable domain (missing parts from reference TRBV7-2 and TRBJ2-7): GAGVSQSPSNKVTEKGKDVELRCDPISGHTALYWYRQSLGQGLEFLIYFQGNSAPDKSGLPSDRFSAERTGGSVSTLTIQRTQQEDSAVYLCASSFPGATYEQYFGPGTRLTVT.

The chain couples TRBV4-3 to TRBJ2-7; 7 bases agree with TRBD1. This CDR3 comprises 13 residues. Germline V gene data show CDR1 as LGHNA and CDR2 as YSLEER. V was pared by 0 bases and J by 6 bases, with 2 bases of the junction left unmatched. The CDR3 is CASSQERGLEQYF. The CDR3 DNA reads as TGCGCCAGCAGCCAAGAGAGGGGGCTCGAGCAGTACTTC.

Written as DNA, the CDR3 is TGCGCCAGCAGGGCGGACAGGGGATACACTGAAGCTTTCTTT. As protein: CASRADRGYTEAFF. V gene TRBV4-3 combines with J gene TRBJ1-1; 9 nucleotides line up with TRBD1. Germline lookup yields CDR1 LGHNA and CDR2 YSLEER. This CDR3 has 14 amino acids. The trim removed 6 bases at V and 3 bases at J, leaving 5 bases unmatched.

The gene calls are TRBV30 and TRBJ2-5; 13 bases are shared with TRBD2. This CDR3 has 17 amino acids. Germline lookup yields CDR1 GTSNPN and CDR2 SVGIG (reference sequence). Unmatched junction bases numbered 8, after V lost 1 base and J lost 3 bases. This CDR3 reads CAWSGLGTSGDKETQYF. The CDR3, as DNA: TGTGCCTGGAGTGGGCTGGGGACTAGCGGGGATAAAGAGACCCAGTACTTC.

In its sample, this clone was seen a few times. The chain joins TRBV10-1 to TRBJ2-2; TRBD1 matches 10 bases. V lost 0 bases to trimming and J lost 2 bases; unmatched junction nucleotides: 3. Germline CDR1 reads WNHNN; CDR2 reads SYGVQD (reference sequence). The CDR3 runs 17 residues. The CDR3 here is CASSESGQGSNTGELFF. The CDR3 region has the DNA TGCGCCAGCAGTGAGTCGGGACAGGGGTCCAACACCGGGGAGCTGTTTTTT.

The chain links TRBV6-5 to TRBJ2-7; TRBD1 aligns across 8 bases. Unmatched junction bases numbered 2, after V lost 1 base and J lost 6 bases. The CDR3 is 13 amino acids. From germline, CDR1 is MNHEY and CDR2 SVGAGI. CDR3 nucleotide sequence: TGTGCCAGCAGTTACTACACAGGGGGCGAGCAGTACTTC. This sequence encodes CASSYYTGGEQYF.

This sequence joins TRBV14 and TRBJ2-3; D gene ambiguous. This CDR3 is 16 amino acids long. Germline V gives CDR1 SGHDN, CDR2 FVKESK. The germline V and J ends were trimmed by 1 base and 2 bases, with 13 bases remaining between them. The CDR3 spells CASSQGGIVITDTQYF. CDR3 bases: TGTGCCAGCAGCCAAGGTGGGATAGTGATCACAGATACGCAGTATTTT. The whole variable domain, remainder taken from reference TRBV14 and TRBJ2-3, is EAGVTQFPSHSVIEKGQTVTLRCDPISGHDNLYWYRRVMGKEIKFLLHFVKESKQDESGMPNNRFLAERTGGTYSTLKVQPAELEDSGVYFCASSQGGIVITDTQYFGPGTRLTVL.

V and J are TRBV10-2 and TRBJ1-5; no clear D gene. The CDR3 is 12 amino acids. Germline V gene sequence: CDR1 WSHSY, CDR2 SAAADI. V was trimmed by 6 bases and J by 4 bases, leaving 7 bases between them. The CDR3 nucleotides are TGCGCCAGCAGCCTAATGAATCAGCCCCAGCATTTT. Translating gives CASSLMNQPQHF.